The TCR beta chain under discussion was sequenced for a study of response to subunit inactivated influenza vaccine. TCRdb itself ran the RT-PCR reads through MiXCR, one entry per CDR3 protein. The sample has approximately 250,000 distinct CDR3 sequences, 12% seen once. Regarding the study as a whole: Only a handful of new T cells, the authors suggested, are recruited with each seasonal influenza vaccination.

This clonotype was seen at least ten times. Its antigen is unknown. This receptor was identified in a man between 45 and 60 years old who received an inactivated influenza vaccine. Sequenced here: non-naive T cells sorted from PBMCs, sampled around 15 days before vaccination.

CDR3 coding DNA: TGTGCCTGGAGCCCCGGAGAGCAACAAAATAACTATGGCTACACCTTC. Translation: CAWSPGEQQNNYGYTF. The V and J genes are TRBV30 and TRBJ1-2; D is ambiguous. Looked up from germline, CDR1 is GTSNPN and CDR2 is SVGIG (reference sequence). The CDR3 runs 16 residues. V gave up 3 bases and J gave up 1 base, with 18 bases separating them.